Listed below are T cell receptor beta chains from one sample, sequenced in a study of cytomegalovirus exposure and HLA in healthy donors. Assay used: immunoSEQ multiplex PCR; TCRdb lists only in-frame clones, some missing. There are around 170,000 clones in the sample; approximately 84% occur only once, and around 3.9% lies in the top ten. Specimen: PBMCs. Receptors originate from a middle-aged man in good health and CMV-seronegative. CDR3s leave out the opening cysteine and the closing phenylalanine or tryptophan. The order of the fields is J gene, V gene, CDR3 length, CDR3 protein.

>TRBJ1-6|TRBV13|14
ASSPSGGSPDSPLH
>TRBJ1-1|TRBV6-5|13
ASSSPSNRNTEAF
>TRBJ1-5|TRBV6-6|12
ASAKGRGDQPQH
>TRBJ2-1|TRBV7-9|14
ASSQKFGTSHGEQF
>TRBJ2-3|TRBV4-3|13
ASSRTRLLTDTQY
>TRBJ1-1|TRBV11-1|13
ASSLEWARATEAF
>TRBJ2-7|TRBV5-1|12
ASTLTGGLDEQY
>TRBJ1-4|TRBV4-3|15
ASSQEPRVATNEKLF
>TRBJ2-7|TRBV7-2|11
ASSLELGYEQY
>TRBJ2-1|TRBV6-5|10
ASSVQGARQF
>TRBJ1-2|TRBV5-6|12
ASSFGGGAWGYT
>TRBJ2-1|TRBV7-9|14
ASSWTGTGNYNEQF
>TRBJ2-7|TRBV4-1|13
ASSQPGQGAKEQY
>TRBJ1-1|TRBV18|15
ASSPAWVVDTSTEAF
>TRBJ1-5|TRBV7-9|13
ASTNTGGAEQPQH
>TRBJ1-4|TRBV7-9|14
SSSLPSGTTNEKLF
>TRBJ1-5|TRBV27|13
ASSPWRTGEGPQH
>TRBJ1-2|TRBV2|14
ASSFEGRGNDYGYT
>TRBJ1-2|TRBV11-2|12
ASTLHAGTQGYT
>TRBJ2-3|TRBV5-6|13
ASTEQGRFTDTQY
>TRBJ1-6|TRBV5-1|13
ASSAFDRGNSPLH
>TRBJ2-2|TRBV7-9|13
ASSATGTYRGELF
>TRBJ2-3|TRBV9|11
ASSLSGADTQY
>TRBJ1-4|TRBV7-9|10
ASSGHPQELF
>TRBJ1-1|TRBV4-3|12
ASSQVHSGSEAF